This is a list of T cell receptor beta chains from one sample in a study of PD-L1 blockade in urothelial cancer. Sequencing used immunoSEQ multiplex PCR; TCRdb keeps in-frame clones, though not all of them. The sample holds under 30,000 clones; roughly three quarters are singletons and the top ten take approximately 3.3%. Source: PBMCs, taken around atezolizumab (anti-PD-L1) treatment. The origin of the receptors is a man between 65 and 79 years old with urothelial cancer. Each CDR3 is given with its conserved first and last residue. A D gene is named only where the DNA matches it firmly. Clone size is shown for a subset of rows, as once, few, many or a class of expanded clone.

j_call: TRBJ2-5
v_call: TRBV19
d_call: TRBD2
clone_size: NA
cdr3_nt: TGTGCCAGTAGTACTAGCGGGGGTACCGTGGAGACCCAGTACTTC
cdr3_aa: CASSTSGGTVETQYF

j_call: TRBJ2-7
v_call: TRBV6-1
d_call: NA
clone_size: NA
cdr3_nt: TGTGCCAGCTTGCGTTCCGGGACACCCACGTGGGAGCAGTACTTC
cdr3_aa: CASLRSGTPTWEQYF

j_call: TRBJ1-2
v_call: TRBV27
d_call: TRBD1
clone_size: NA
cdr3_nt: TGTGCCAGCAGTTTTATCCGAGGGCAGGGGGGATGGTATGGCTACACCTTC
cdr3_aa: CASSFIRGQGGWYGYTF

j_call: TRBJ2-5
v_call: TRBV7-2
d_call: TRBD2
clone_size: NA
cdr3_nt: TGTGCCAGCAGCTTATGGACTAGCGGGGGGACGGAGACCCAGTACTTC
cdr3_aa: CASSLWTSGGTETQYF

j_call: TRBJ2-1
v_call: TRBV12-5
d_call: TRBD2
clone_size: NA
cdr3_nt: TGTGCTAGTGGTCCACTAGCGGGCCGGAGGGGGGAGCAGTTCTTC
cdr3_aa: CASGPLAGRRGEQFF

j_call: TRBJ2-7
v_call: TRBV7-2
d_call: TRBD2
clone_size: NA
cdr3_nt: TGTGCCAGCAGCTTAGAAGGCGGGGGGGCCTACGAGCAGTACTTC
cdr3_aa: CASSLEGGGAYEQYF

j_call: TRBJ2-1
v_call: TRBV15
d_call: TRBD2
clone_size: few
cdr3_nt: TGTGCCACCAGCATGAGACTAGCGCCTTACAATGAGCAGTTCTTC
cdr3_aa: CATSMRLAPYNEQFF

j_call: TRBJ1-1
v_call: TRBV11-3
d_call: TRBD1
clone_size: NA
cdr3_nt: TGTGCCAGCAGCGCTCGGACAGGGAATCCTAACACTGAAGCTTTCTTT
cdr3_aa: CASSARTGNPNTEAFF

j_call: TRBJ2-1
v_call: TRBV2
d_call: NA
clone_size: NA
cdr3_nt: TGTGCCAGCAGGCCGGACATTAACAAGCAGTTCTTC
cdr3_aa: CASRPDINKQFF

j_call: TRBJ2-5
v_call: TRBV5-4
d_call: TRBD2
clone_size: NA
cdr3_nt: TGTGCCAGCAGCTTAGCGGGGGCTGGGGAGACCCAGTACTTC
cdr3_aa: CASSLAGAGETQYF

j_call: TRBJ2-2
v_call: TRBV4-2
d_call: TRBD1
clone_size: medium-sized
cdr3_nt: TGTGCCAGCAGCCAAACCGACAGGGGGCAAGGCACCGGGGAGCTGTTTTTT
cdr3_aa: CASSQTDRGQGTGELFF

j_call: TRBJ1-1
v_call: TRBV9
d_call: TRBD1
clone_size: NA
cdr3_nt: TGTGCCAGCAGCGTAGCCCCAGGGACAGGGCAAACTGAAGCTTTCTTT
cdr3_aa: CASSVAPGTGQTEAFF

j_call: TRBJ2-7
v_call: TRBV11-2
d_call: NA
clone_size: once
cdr3_nt: TGTGCCAGCAGCTTAGGTTTTCGGGAGCAGTACTTC
cdr3_aa: CASSLGFREQYF

j_call: TRBJ1-1
v_call: TRBV7-9
d_call: TRBD1
clone_size: NA
cdr3_nt: TGTGCCAGCAGCTTAGAGACAGGGCTGAACACTGAAGCTTTCTTT
cdr3_aa: CASSLETGLNTEAFF

j_call: TRBJ2-7
v_call: TRBV5-1
d_call: TRBD1
clone_size: few
cdr3_nt: TGCGCCAGCAGCCCGACAGGGGGCCTCTACGAGCAGTACTTC
cdr3_aa: CASSPTGGLYEQYF

j_call: TRBJ1-4
v_call: TRBV18
d_call: TRBD1
clone_size: NA
cdr3_nt: TGTGCCAGCTCACCCACTACTCGGCAGGGGGCAATCGGCACTAATGAAAAACTGTTTTTT
cdr3_aa: CASSPTTRQGAIGTNEKLFF

j_call: TRBJ1-4
v_call: TRBV7-9
d_call: NA
clone_size: NA
cdr3_nt: TGTGCCAGCAGCTTCCGACCGGGGGAAAAACTGTTTTTT
cdr3_aa: CASSFRPGEKLFF

j_call: TRBJ2-7
v_call: TRBV19
d_call: TRBD1
clone_size: NA
cdr3_nt: TGTGCCAGCCGGACAGGGGACTACGAGCAGTACTTC
cdr3_aa: CASRTGDYEQYF